This T cell receptor (beta chain) comes out of a study of blood T cell repertoires in COVID-19. Study in general: Samples taken during acute and convalescent COVID-19 were collected in the United States, Italy and Spain.

Using immunoSEQ multiplex PCR, the repertoire was profiled, and TCRdb retains in-frame clones only, with some absent. The data hold about 200,000 clones, with around 89% observed a single time. V dropped 7 bases and J dropped 1; count of bases not matched to a gene: 0. The CDR3 consists of 13 residues. Germline loops: CDR1 KGHDR, CDR2 SFDVKD. The sample was PBMCs or T cells enriched from blood (not recorded which). This clonotype was sampled from a woman between 18 and 29 years old who had recovered from COVID-19. The V gene is TRBV24-1, the J gene TRBJ1-1, with 9 bases fitting TRBD1. The CDR3: CATRGQGNTEAFF. For the CDR3, the DNA is TGTGCCACCAGGGGACAGGGGAACACTGAAGCTTTCTTT.